This passage covers 17 T cell receptor beta chains from one sample sequenced in a study of T cell changes during pregnancy in multiple sclerosis. Clones were sequenced by immunoSEQ multiplex PCR, and TCRdb holds only the in-frame ones, with some missing. Counted here are fewer than 95,000 clones, 80% to 95% occurring once; the ten biggest clones make up 1.5% to 2%. Sequences were derived from peripheral blood, sampled in the first trimester of pregnancy. Receptors were obtained from a female donor in good health, enrolled as a control in a pregnancy study.

The chain recombines TRBV25-1 with TRBJ2-7, with D maybe TRBD2 (5 bases). The V and J ends lost 3 bases and 4 bases respectively, with 7 bases between them. The V gene's germline CDR1 is MGHDK and CDR2 SYGVNS. This CDR3 comprises 12 residues. The chain's CDR3 is CASSDRLYEQYF. The CDR3 coding sequence is TGTGCCAGCAGTGACCGACTATACGAGCAGTACTTC.

This clone was seen just once. This sample includes further DNA sequences coding for the same CDR3. The V and J genes are TRBV5-1 and TRBJ2-1, with D perhaps matching TRBD1 (6 bases). V was pared by 4 bases and J by 6 bases, with 11 bases between. Germline loops: CDR1 SGHRS, CDR2 YFSETQ. This CDR3 region has 13 residues. CDR3 in amino acids: CASSLTGLNEQFF. The CDR3 region has the DNA TGCGCCAGCAGCCTAACAGGGCTCAATGAGCAGTTCTTC.

This chain uses TRBV28 with TRBJ1-6, with 7 positions matching TRBD1. The CDR3 is 15 residues long. V gave up 3 bases and J gave up 7 bases; unmatched junction bases: 6. Germline CDR1 MDHEN, CDR2 SYDVKM. The CDR3 nucleotides read TGTGCCAGCAGTTTCTCTGACAGGGTGAATTCACCCCTCCACTTT. It yields the protein CASSFSDRVNSPLHF.

This chain connects TRBV6-6 to TRBJ2-1, with 7 positions matching TRBD1. The CDR3 length is 14 residues. V was pared by 7 bases and J by 2 bases, with 5 bases of the junction left unmatched. In germline, CDR1 is MNHNY, CDR2 SVGAGI (reference sequence). CDR3 protein: CASIEGAAYNEQFF. The CDR3 DNA is TGTGCCAGCATAGAGGGGGCGGCCTACAATGAGCAGTTCTTC.

This clone was found a few times. The CDR3 nucleotides read TGTGCCAGCAGCTTAGGGACAGCCCGAACAGGAAACACCATATATTTT. Amino acids: CASSLGTARTGNTIYF. V is TRBV7-6 and J is TRBJ1-3; D possibly corresponds to TRBD1 (6 bases). Germline CDR1 reads SGHVS; CDR2 reads FNYEAQ. The CDR3 is 16 amino acids. Deletions cut 1 base from V and 4 bases from J, with 14 bases between.

The chain has TRBV20-1 and TRBJ2-5, with unresolved D. Germline lookup yields CDR1 DFQATT and CDR2 SNEGSKA (reference sequence). CDR3 length: 11 residues. Between the trimmed V and J ends, which lost 3 bases and 2 bases, there was a span of 4 bases. The chain's CDR3 is CSARYQETQYF. As DNA, the CDR3 is TGCAGTGCTAGGTATCAAGAGACCCAGTACTTC.

The chain links TRBV27 to TRBJ2-1; 8 bases match TRBD2. This CDR3 spans 17 amino acids. From germline, CDR1 is MNHEY and CDR2 SMNVEV (reference sequence). Trimming cost V 5 bases and J 3 bases; bases outside gene matches: 12. The CDR3 region has the DNA TGTGCCAGCAGTGCCCCGGGAGCGGGAGACCGCTACAATGAGCAGTTCTTC. The encoded protein is CASSAPGAGDRYNEQFF.

V gene TRBV4-1 combines with J gene TRBJ2-1; 10 bases agree with TRBD2. With V trimmed by 1 base and J by 8 bases, 5 bases remained unmatched. This CDR3 region has 15 residues. CDR1 MGHRA and CDR2 YSYEKL come from the germline V gene. DNA of the CDR3: TGCGCCAGCAGCCAAGTCCGACTAGCGGGCGATGAGCAGTTCTTC. It codes for CASSQVRLAGDEQFF.

The V gene is TRBV12-5, the J gene TRBJ2-3; no definite D call. CDR1 is LGHNT and CDR2 is FRNRAP in the germline V gene. Between the trimmed V and J ends, which lost 7 bases and 3 bases, there was a span of 5 bases. This CDR3 has 11 amino acids. This CDR3 is CASAQTDTQYF. For the CDR3, the DNA is TGTGCTAGTGCACAGACAGATACGCAGTATTTT.

This rearrangement joins TRBV5-4 to TRBJ2-2; D is unclear. Germline values: CDR1 SGHNT, CDR2 YYREEE (reference sequence). The CDR3 runs 15 residues. With 0 bases removed from V and 0 bases from J, the gap between germline ends came to 6 bases. CDR3 bases: TGTGCCAGCAGCTTGGAAGCGTCGAACACCGGGGAGCTGTTTTTT. Translated, it gives CASSLEASNTGELFF.

J is TRBJ1-5 and V is TRBV7-9; TRBD1 is a possible D gene (5 bases). V lost 1 base and J 6 bases, leaving 13 bases between the germline ends. Germline-derived CDR1 and CDR2 are SEHNR and FQNEAQ (reference sequence). This CDR3 contains 15 residues. The DNA of the CDR3 is TGTGCCAGCAGCTTAGGGGGCGCGGTGGGTCAGCCCCAGCATTTT. Protein sequence: CASSLGGAVGQPQHF.

The V gene is TRBV7-2, the J gene TRBJ2-5; D is uncertain. CDR1 and CDR2 (germline): SGHTA, FQGNSA. This CDR3 comprises 13 residues. The germline V and J ends were trimmed by 2 bases and 5 bases, with 9 bases remaining between them. The CDR3: CASSLQVRETQYF. The CDR3 nucleotides read TGTGCCAGCAGCTTACAGGTTCGGGAGACCCAGTACTTC.

This clone was seen ten or more times. The rearrangement links TRBV19 to TRBJ2-5, with TRBD2 identical over 12 bases. Germline CDR1 LNHDA, CDR2 SQIVND (reference sequence). After removal of 1 base from V and 10 bases from J, the junction contained 7 bases not matched to a gene. The CDR3 runs 15 residues. The DNA for the CDR3 is TGTGCCAGTAGTATAGGATCTAGCGGGAGGGAGGTCCAGTACTTC. It specifies CASSIGSSGREVQYF.

The chain employs TRBV7-8 and TRBJ2-3, with 10 nucleotides matching TRBD2. V lost 3 bases and J lost 6; bases outside the gene matches: 3. From germline, CDR1 is SGHVS and CDR2 FQNEAQ. The length of the CDR3 is 14 residues. The CDR3 region has the DNA TGTGCCAGCAGCTTGGAGCGGGAGGGGGATACGCAGTATTTT. It codes for CASSLEREGDTQYF.

The chain employs TRBV27 and TRBJ2-1; 9 bases fit TRBD2. This CDR3 is 15 amino acids long. After removal of 2 bases from V and 5 bases from J, the junction contained 4 bases not matched to a gene. Looked up from germline, CDR1 is MNHEY and CDR2 is SMNVEV (reference sequence). This CDR3 is CASSLGLALHNEQFF. The CDR3 nucleotides are TGTGCCAGCAGTTTAGGACTAGCGTTGCACAATGAGCAGTTCTTC.

CDR3 sequence: CASSLSTGAEAFF. DNA of the CDR3: TGTGCCAGCAGCTTGTCAACAGGGGCTGAAGCTTTCTTT. The V call is TRBV5-5, the J call TRBJ1-1, with 7 bases that match TRBD1. Trimming cost V 1 base and J 6 bases; bases outside gene matches: 3. The CDR3 runs 13 residues. Germline V lookup: CDR1 SGHKS, CDR2 YYEKEE (reference sequence).

This rearrangement joins TRBV19 to TRBJ1-1; a possible D gene is TRBD1 (6 bases). The CDR3 has 15 amino acids. Germline V gene sequence: CDR1 LNHDA, CDR2 SQIVND (reference sequence). V gave up 5 bases and J gave up 1 base, with 14 bases separating them. CDR3 in amino acids: CASSQRQVRNTEAFF. The CDR3 nucleotides are TGTGCCAGTAGTCAAAGACAGGTTCGGAACACTGAAGCTTTCTTT.